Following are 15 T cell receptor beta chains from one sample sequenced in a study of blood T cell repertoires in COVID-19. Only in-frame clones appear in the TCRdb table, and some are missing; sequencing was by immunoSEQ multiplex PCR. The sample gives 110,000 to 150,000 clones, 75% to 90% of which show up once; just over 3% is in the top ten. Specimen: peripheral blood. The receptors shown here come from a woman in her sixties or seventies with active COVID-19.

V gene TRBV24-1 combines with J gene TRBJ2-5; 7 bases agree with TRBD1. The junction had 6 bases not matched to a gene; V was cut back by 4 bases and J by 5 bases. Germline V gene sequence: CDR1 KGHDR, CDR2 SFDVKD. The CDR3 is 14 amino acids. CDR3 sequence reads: CATSDRQGWETQYF. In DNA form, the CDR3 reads TGTGCCACCAGTGACCGACAGGGCTGGGAGACCCAGTACTTC.

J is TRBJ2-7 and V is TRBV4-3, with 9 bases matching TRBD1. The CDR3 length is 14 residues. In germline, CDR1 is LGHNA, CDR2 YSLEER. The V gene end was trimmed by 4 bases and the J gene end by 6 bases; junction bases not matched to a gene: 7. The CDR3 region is CASSRTTGGREQYF. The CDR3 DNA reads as TGCGCCAGCAGCCGGACTACAGGGGGCCGCGAGCAGTACTTC.

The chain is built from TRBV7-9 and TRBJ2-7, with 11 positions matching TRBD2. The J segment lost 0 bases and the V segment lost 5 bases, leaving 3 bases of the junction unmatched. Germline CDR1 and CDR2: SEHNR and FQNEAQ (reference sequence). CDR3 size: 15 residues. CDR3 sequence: CASSLTSGSSYEQYF. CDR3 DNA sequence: TGTGCCAGCAGCCTAACTAGCGGGAGCTCCTACGAGCAGTACTTC.

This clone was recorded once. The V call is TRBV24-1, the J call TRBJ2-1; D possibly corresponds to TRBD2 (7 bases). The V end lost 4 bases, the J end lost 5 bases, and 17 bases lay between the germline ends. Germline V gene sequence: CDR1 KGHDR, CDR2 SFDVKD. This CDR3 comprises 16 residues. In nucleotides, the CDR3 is TGTGCCACCAGTGACCCAGCGCGGGGGCCTAACAATGAGCAGTTCTTC. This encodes CATSDPARGPNNEQFF.

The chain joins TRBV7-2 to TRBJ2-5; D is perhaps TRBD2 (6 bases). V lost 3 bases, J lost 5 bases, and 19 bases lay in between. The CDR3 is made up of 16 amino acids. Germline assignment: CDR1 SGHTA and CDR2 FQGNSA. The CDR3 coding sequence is TGTGCCAGCAGCTTCAACGGGGCGGGAATCGTGGAGACCCAGTACTTC. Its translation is CASSFNGAGIVETQYF.

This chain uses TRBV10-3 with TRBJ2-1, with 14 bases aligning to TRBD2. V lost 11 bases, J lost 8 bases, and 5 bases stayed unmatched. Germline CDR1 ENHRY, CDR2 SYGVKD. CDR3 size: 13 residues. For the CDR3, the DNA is TGTGCCTTTGGGACTAGCGGGAGAGATGAGCAGTTCTTC. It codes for CAFGTSGRDEQFF.

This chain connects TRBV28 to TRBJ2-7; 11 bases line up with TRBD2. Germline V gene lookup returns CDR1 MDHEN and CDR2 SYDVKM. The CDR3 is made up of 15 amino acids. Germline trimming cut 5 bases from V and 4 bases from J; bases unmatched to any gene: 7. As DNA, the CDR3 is TGTGCCAGCAGTCGTACTAGCGGGGGTGTGTACGAGCAGTACTTC. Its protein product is CASSRTSGGVYEQYF.

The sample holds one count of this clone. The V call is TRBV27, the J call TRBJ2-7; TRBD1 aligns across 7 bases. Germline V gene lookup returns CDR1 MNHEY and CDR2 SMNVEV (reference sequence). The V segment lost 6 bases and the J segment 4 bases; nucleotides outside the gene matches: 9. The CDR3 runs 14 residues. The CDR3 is CASRVPGQSYEQYF. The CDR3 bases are TGTGCCAGCAGAGTCCCGGGACAGTCTTACGAGCAGTACTTC.

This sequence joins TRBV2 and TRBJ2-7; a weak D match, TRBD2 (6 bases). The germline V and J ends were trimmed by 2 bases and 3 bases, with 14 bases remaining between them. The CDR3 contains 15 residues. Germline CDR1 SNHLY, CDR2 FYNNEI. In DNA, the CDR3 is TGTGCCAGCAGTGAAACCCGGGACTCAATCTACGAGCAGTACTTC. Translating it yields CASSETRDSIYEQYF.

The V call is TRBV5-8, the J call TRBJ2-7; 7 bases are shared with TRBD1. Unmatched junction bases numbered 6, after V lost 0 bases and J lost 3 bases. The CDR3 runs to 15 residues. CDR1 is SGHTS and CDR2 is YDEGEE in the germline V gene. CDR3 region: CASSLGQGGLYEQYF. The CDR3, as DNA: TGTGCCAGCAGCTTGGGACAGGGTGGTCTCTACGAGCAGTACTTC.

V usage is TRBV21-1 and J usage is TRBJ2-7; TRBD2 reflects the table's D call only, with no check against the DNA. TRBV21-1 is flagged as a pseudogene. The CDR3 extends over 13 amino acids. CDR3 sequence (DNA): TGTGCCAGCAGCAAACGGACTAGCGGCGAGCAGTACTTC. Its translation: CASSKRTSGEQYF.

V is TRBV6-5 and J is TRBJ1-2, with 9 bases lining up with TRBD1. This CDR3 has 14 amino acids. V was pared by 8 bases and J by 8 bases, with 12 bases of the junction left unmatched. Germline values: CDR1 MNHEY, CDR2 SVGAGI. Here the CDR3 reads CASGLGQGTGGYTF. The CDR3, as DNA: TGTGCCAGCGGCCTAGGACAGGGGACAGGAGGCTACACCTTC.

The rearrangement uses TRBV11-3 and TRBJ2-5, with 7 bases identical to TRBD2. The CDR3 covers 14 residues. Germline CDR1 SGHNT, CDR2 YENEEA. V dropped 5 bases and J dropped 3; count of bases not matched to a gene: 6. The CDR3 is CASSPWGGEETQYF. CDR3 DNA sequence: TGTGCCAGCAGCCCCTGGGGGGGGGAAGAGACCCAGTACTTC.

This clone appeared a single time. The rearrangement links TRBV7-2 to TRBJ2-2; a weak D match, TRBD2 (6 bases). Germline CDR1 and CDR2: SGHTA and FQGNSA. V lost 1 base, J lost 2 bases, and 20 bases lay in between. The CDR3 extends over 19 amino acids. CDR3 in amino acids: CASSLDPLGEGGNTGELFF. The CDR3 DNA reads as TGTGCCAGCAGCTTAGACCCGCTGGGAGAGGGAGGAAACACCGGGGAGCTGTTTTTT. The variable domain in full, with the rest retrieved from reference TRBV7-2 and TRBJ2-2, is GAGVSQSPSNKVTEKGKDVELRCDPISGHTALYWYRQSLGQGLEFLIYFQGNSAPDKSGLPSDRFSAERTGGSVSTLTIQRTQQEDSAVYLCASSLDPLGEGGNTGELFFGEGSRLTVL.

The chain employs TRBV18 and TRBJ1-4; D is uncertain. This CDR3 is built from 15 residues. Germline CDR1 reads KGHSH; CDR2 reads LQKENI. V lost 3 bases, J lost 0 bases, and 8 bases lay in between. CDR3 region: CASSPWSATNEKLFF. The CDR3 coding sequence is TGTGCCAGCTCACCGTGGAGTGCAACTAATGAAAAACTGTTTTTT.